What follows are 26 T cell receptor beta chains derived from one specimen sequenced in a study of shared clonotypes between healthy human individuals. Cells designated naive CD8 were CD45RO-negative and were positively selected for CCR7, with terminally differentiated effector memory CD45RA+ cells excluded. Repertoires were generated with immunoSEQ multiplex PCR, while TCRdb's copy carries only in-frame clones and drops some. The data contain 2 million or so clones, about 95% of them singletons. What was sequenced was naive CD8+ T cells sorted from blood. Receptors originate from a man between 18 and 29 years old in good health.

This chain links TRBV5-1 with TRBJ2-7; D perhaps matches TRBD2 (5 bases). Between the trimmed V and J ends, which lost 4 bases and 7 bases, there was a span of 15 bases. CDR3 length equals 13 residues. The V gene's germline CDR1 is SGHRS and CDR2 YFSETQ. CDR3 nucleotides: TGCGCCAGCAGCCCGGGCCTAGCCGTAGAGCAGTACTTC. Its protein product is CASSPGLAVEQYF.

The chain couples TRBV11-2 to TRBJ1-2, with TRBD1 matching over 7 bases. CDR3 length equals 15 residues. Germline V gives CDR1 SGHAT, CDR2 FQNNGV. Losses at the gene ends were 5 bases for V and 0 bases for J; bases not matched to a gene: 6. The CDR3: CASSQKTGTNYGYTF. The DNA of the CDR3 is TGTGCCAGCAGCCAGAAGACAGGGACTAACTATGGCTACACCTTC.

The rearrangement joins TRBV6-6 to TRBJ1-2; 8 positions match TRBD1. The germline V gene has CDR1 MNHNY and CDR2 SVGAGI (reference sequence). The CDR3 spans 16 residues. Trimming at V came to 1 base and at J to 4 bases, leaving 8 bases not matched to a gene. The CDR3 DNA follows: TGTGCCAGCAGTTACTTGGGAACAGGGGGGGGCTATGGCTACACCTTC. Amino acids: CASSYLGTGGGYGYTF.

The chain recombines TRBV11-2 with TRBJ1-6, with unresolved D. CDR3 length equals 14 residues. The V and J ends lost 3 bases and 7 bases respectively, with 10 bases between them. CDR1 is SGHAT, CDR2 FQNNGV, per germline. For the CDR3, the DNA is TGTGCCAGCAGCTTGGAGGGCAAAAATTCACCCCTCCACTTT. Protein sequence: CASSLEGKNSPLHF.

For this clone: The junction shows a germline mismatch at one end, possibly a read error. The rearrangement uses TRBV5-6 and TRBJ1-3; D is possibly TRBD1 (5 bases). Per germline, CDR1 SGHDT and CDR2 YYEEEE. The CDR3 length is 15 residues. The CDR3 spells CASSRGYIGGSTIYF. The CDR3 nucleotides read TGTGCCAGCAGCCGCGGTTACATCGGGGGAAGCACCATATATTTT.

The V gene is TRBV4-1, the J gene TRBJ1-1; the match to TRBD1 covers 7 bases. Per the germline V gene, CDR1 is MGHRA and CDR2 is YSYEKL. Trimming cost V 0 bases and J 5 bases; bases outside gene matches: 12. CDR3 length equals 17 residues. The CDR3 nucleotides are TGCGCCAGCAGCCAAGATTTTCCAGGGGGTGTTTATACTGAAGCTTTCTTT. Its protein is CASSQDFPGGVYTEAFF.

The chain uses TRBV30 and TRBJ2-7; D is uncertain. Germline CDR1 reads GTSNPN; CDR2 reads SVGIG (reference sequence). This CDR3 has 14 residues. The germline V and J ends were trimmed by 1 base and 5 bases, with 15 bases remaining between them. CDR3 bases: TGTGCCTGGAGTGCTTCAGGAGCCCGTGACGAGCAGTACTTC. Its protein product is CAWSASGARDEQYF.

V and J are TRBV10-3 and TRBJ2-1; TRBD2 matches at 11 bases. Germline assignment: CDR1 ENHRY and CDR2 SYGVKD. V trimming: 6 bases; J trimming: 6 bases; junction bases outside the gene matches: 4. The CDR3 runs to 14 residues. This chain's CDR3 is CAIRISGRANEQFF. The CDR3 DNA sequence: TGTGCCATCAGGATTAGCGGGAGGGCCAATGAGCAGTTCTTC.

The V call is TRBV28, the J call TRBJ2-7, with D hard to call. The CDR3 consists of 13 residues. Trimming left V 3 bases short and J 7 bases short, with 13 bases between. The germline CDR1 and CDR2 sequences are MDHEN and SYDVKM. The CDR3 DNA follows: TGTGCCAGCAGTTTGGGGTCCCTCCTGGAGCAGTACTTC. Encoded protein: CASSLGSLLEQYF.

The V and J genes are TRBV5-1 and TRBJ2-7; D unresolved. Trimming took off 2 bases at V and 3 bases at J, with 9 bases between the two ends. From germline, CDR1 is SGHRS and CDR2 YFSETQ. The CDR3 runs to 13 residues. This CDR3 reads CASSLTPYYEQYF. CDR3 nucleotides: TGCGCCAGCAGCTTAACACCATACTACGAGCAGTACTTC. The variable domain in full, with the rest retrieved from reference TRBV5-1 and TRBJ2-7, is KAGVTQTPRYLIKTRGQQVTLSCSPISGHRSVSWYQQTPGQGLQFLFEYFSETQRNKGNFPGRFSGRQFSNSRSEMNVSTLELGDSALYLCASSLTPYYEQYFGPGTRLTVT.

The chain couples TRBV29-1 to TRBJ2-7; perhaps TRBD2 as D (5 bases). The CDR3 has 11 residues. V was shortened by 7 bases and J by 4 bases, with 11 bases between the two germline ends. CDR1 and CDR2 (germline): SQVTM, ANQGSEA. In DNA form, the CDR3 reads TGCAGCGCGGTCGGGGAGTACGAGCAGTACTTC. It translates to CSAVGEYEQYF.

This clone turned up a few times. CDR3: CAWSALGVTGELFF. The CDR3, as DNA: TGTGCCTGGAGTGCACTGGGGGTTACCGGGGAGCTGTTTTTT. V usage is TRBV30 and J usage is TRBJ2-2; tentatively, D is TRBD1 or TRBD2 (5 bases each). Trimming left V 1 base short and J 5 bases short, with 11 bases between. The CDR3 totals 14 residues. Germline V lookup: CDR1 GTSNPN, CDR2 SVGIG (reference sequence).

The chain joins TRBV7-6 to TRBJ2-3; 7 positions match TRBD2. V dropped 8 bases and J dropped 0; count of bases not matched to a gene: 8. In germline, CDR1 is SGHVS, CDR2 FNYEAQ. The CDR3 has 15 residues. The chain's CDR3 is CASRTTSASTDTQYF. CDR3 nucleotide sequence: TGTGCCAGCCGGACTACTAGCGCAAGCACAGATACGCAGTATTTT.

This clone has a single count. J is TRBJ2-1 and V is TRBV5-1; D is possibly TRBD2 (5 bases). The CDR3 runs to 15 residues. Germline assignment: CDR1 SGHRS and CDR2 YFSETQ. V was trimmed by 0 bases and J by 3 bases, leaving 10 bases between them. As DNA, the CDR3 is TGCGCCAGCAGCTTGGAACTAGTGGGCTACAATGAGCAGTTCTTC. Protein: CASSLELVGYNEQFF.

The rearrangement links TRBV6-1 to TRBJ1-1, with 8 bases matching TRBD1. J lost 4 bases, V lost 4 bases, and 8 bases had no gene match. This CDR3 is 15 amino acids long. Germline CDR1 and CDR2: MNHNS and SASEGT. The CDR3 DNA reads TGTGCCAGCAGTGCGTTAGGACAGGGAGGCACTGAAGCTTTCTTT. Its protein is CASSALGQGGTEAFF.

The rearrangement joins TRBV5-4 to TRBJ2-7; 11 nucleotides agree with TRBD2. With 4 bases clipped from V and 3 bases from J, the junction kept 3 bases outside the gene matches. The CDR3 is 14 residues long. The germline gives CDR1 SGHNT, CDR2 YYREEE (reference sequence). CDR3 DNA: TGTGCCAGCAGCGTACTAGCGGGGGACTACGAGCAGTACTTC. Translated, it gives CASSVLAGDYEQYF.

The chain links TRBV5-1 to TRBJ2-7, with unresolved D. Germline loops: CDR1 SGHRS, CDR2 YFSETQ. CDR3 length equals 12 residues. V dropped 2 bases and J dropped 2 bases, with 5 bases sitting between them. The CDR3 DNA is TGCGCCAGCAGCTTCAACGCCTACGAGCAGTACTTC. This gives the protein CASSFNAYEQYF.

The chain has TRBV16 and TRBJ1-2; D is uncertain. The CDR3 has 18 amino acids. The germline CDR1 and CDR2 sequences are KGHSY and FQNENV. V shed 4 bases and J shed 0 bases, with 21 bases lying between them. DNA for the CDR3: TGTGCCAGCAGCCTTTACTCCAGCCTACCCTCCACTAACTATGGCTACACCTTC. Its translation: CASSLYSSLPSTNYGYTF.

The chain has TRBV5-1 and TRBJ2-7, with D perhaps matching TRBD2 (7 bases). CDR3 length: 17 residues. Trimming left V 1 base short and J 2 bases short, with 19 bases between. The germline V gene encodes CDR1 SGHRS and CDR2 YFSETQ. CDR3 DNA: TGCGCCAGCAGCTTGAGGGGGGGCGGTCCAGAGGCCTACGAGCAGTACTTC. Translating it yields CASSLRGGGPEAYEQYF.

The CDR3 loop reads CASSALWTTTEAFF. CDR3 nucleotide sequence: TGTGCCAGCAGCGCTCTGTGGACGACCACTGAAGCTTTCTTT. J is TRBJ1-1 and V is TRBV7-9, with D uncertain. V shed 5 bases and J shed 4 bases, with 14 bases lying between them. This CDR3 has 14 residues. The V gene's germline CDR1 is SEHNR and CDR2 FQNEAQ (reference sequence). The whole variable domain, filled in from reference TRBV7-9 and TRBJ1-1, reads DTGVSQNPRHKITKRGQNVTFRCDPISEHNRLYWYRQTLGQGPEFLTYFQNEAQLEKSRLLSDRFSAERPKGSFSTLEIQRTEQGDSAMYLCASSALWTTTEAFFGQGTRLTVV.

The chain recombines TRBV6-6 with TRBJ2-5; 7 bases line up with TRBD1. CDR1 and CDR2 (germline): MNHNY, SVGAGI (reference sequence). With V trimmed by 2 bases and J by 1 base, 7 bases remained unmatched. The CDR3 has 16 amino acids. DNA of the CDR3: TGTGCCAGCAGTTACGTACAGGGGCCACGCCAAGAGACCCAGTACTTC. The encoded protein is CASSYVQGPRQETQYF.

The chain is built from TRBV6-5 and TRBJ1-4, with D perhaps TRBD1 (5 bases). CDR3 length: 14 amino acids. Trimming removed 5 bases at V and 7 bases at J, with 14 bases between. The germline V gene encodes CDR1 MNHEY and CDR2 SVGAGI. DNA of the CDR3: TGTGCCAGCAGTGTCGGGGCGCCGGGTGAAAAACTGTTTTTT. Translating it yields CASSVGAPGEKLFF.

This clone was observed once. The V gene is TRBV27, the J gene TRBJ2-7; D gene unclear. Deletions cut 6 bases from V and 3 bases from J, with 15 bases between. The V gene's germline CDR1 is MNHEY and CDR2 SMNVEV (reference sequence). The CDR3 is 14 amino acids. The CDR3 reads CASSLKGLGYEQYF. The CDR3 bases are TGTGCCAGCAGCCTTAAAGGGTTAGGCTACGAGCAGTACTTC.

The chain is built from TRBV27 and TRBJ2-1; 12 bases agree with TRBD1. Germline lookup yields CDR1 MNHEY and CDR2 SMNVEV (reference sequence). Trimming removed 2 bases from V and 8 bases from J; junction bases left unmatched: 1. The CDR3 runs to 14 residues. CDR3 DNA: TGTGCCAGCAGTTTAGGGACAGGGGGCTATGAGCAGTTCTTC. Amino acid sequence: CASSLGTGGYEQFF.

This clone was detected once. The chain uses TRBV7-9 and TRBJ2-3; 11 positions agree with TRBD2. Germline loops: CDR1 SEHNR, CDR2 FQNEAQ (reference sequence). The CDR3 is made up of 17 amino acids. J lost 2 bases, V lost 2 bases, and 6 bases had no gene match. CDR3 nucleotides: TGTGCCAGCAGCTTACCGATAGCGGGGGGGTCCACAGATACGCAGTATTTT. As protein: CASSLPIAGGSTDTQYF. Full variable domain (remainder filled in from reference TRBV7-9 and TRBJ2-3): DTGVSQNPRHKITKRGQNVTFRCDPISEHNRLYWYRQTLGQGPEFLTYFQNEAQLEKSRLLSDRFSAERPKGSFSTLEIQRTEQGDSAMYLCASSLPIAGGSTDTQYFGPGTRLTVL.

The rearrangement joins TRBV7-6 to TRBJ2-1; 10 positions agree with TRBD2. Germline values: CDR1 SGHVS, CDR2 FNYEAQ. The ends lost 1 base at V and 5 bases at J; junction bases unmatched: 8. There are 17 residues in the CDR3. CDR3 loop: CASSLGAAGGRDNEQFF. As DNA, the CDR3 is TGTGCCAGCAGCTTAGGCGCAGCGGGGGGGCGGGACAATGAGCAGTTCTTC.